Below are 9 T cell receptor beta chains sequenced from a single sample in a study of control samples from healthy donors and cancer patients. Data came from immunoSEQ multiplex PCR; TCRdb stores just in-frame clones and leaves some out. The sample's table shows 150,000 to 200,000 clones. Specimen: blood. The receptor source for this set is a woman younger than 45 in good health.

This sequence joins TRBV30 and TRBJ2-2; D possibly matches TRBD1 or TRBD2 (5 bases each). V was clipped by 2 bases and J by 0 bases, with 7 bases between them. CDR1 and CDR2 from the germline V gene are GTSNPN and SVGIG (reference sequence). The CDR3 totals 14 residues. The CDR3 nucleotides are TGTGCCTGGAGTTGGGGGTCGAACACCGGGGAGCTGTTTTTT. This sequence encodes CAWSWGSNTGELFF. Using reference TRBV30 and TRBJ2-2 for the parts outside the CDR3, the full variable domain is SQTIHQWPATLVQPVGSPLSLECTVEGTSNPNLYWYRQAAGRGLQLLFYSVGIGQISSEVPQNLSASRPQDRQFILSSKKLLLSDSGFYLCAWSWGSNTGELFFGEGSRLTVL.

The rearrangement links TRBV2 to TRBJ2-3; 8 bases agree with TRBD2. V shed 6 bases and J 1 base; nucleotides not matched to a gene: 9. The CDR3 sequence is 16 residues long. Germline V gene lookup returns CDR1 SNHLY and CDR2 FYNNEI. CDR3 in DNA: TGTGCCAGCAGGTCGCACCAGCGGGGGCGCACAGATACGCAGTATTTT. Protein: CASRSHQRGRTDTQYF.

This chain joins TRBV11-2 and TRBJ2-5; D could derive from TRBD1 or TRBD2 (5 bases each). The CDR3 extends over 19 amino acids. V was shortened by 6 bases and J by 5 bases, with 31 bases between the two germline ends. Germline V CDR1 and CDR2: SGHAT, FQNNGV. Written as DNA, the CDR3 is TGTGCCAGCAGAAGAGGGATGGGTGGTCGGCAGGGTATAATGGAGACCCAGTACTTC. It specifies CASRRGMGGRQGIMETQYF.

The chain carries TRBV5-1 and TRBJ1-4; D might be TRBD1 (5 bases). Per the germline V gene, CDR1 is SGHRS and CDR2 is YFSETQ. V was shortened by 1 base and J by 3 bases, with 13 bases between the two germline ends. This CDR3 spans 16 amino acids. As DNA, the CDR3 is TGCGCCAGCAGCTTGACCCCGGGACTGGCTAATGAAAAACTGTTTTTT. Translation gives CASSLTPGLANEKLFF.

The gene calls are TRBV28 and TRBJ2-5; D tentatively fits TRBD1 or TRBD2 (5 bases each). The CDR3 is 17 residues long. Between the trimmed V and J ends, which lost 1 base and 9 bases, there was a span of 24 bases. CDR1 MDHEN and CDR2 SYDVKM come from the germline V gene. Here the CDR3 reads CASSLLTFRDRGLAQYF. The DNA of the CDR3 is TGTGCCAGCAGTTTATTAACGTTTAGGGACCGAGGGCTGGCCCAGTACTTC.

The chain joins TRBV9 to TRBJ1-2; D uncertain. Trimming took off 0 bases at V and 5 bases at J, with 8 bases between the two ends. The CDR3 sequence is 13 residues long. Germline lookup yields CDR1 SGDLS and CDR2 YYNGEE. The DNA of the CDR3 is TGTGCCAGCAGCGTAGACAGTTCTTATGGCTACACCTTC. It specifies CASSVDSSYGYTF.

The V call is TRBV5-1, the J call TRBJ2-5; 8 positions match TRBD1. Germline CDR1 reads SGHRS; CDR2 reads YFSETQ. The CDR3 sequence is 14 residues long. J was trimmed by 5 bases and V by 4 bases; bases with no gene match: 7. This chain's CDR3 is CASSRGQDRETQYF. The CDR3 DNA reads TGCGCCAGCAGCCGGGGACAGGATAGGGAGACCCAGTACTTC.

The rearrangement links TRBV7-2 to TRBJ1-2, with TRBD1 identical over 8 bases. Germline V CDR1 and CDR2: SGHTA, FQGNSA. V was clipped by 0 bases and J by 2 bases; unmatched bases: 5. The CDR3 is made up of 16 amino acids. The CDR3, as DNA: TGTGCCAGCAGCTTAGCTGCCGGGACAGGAAACTATGGCTACACCTTC. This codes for CASSLAAGTGNYGYTF.

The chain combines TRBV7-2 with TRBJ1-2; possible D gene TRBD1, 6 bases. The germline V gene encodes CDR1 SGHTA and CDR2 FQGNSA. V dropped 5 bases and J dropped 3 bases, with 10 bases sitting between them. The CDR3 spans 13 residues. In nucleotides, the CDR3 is TGTGCCAGCAGCCCCCGACAGGACTATGGCTACACCTTC. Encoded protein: CASSPRQDYGYTF.